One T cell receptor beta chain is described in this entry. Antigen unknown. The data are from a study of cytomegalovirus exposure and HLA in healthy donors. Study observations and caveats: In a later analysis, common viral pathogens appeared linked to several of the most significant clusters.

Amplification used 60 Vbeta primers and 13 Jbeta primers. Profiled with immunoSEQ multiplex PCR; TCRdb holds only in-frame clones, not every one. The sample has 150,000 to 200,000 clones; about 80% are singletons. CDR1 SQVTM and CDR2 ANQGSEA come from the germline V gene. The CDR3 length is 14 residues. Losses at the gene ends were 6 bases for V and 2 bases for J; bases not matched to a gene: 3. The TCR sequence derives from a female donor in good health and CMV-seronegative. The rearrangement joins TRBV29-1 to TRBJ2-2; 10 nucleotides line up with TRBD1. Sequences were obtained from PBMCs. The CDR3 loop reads CSVQTGGNTGELFF. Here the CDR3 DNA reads TGCAGCGTGCAGACAGGGGGCAACACCGGGGAGCTGTTTTTT.